One sample yielded the 21 T cell receptor beta chains listed below, sequenced in a study of T cell repertoires in cytomegalovirus infection. TCRdb itself ran the reads through MiXCR, one entry per CDR3 protein. This sample has about 150,000 distinct CDR3 sequences, with around a quarter found just once. Source material: PBMCs. The source of these receptors is a human donor in good health (CMV status not recorded). Some clones in this sample may be carry-over from other donors' samples.

The gene calls are TRBV24-1 and TRBJ2-1; 7 bases align to TRBD2. This CDR3 has 16 residues. Germline loops: CDR1 KGHDR, CDR2 SFDVKD. V lost 2 bases to trimming and J lost 2 bases; unmatched junction nucleotides: 5. The CDR3 spells CATSDSRGITYNEQFF. CDR3 nucleotide sequence: TGTGCCACCAGTGATTCGCGGGGGATCACCTACAATGAGCAGTTCTTC.

This clonotype appeared many times. The CDR3 nucleotides read TGTGCCAGCAGCTTAGGCACGGGTAGCAATCAGCCCCAGCATTTT. This translates into CASSLGTGSNQPQHF. This chain joins TRBV7-9 and TRBJ1-5; D gene ambiguous. This CDR3 is 15 amino acids long. Germline CDR1 reads SEHNR; CDR2 reads FQNEAQ (reference sequence). Trimming removed 1 base at V and 0 bases at J, with 7 bases between.

The CDR3 nucleotides read TGTGCCACCAGTGATGGCCAGCCGTCCTACGAGCAGTACTTC. It codes for CATSDGQPSYEQYF. This sequence joins TRBV24-1 and TRBJ2-7; D is ambiguous. CDR3 length equals 14 residues. CDR1 KGHDR and CDR2 SFDVKD come from the germline V gene. The V and J ends lost 3 bases and 1 base respectively, with 9 bases between them.

With regard to this clonotype: This may be a read error, as it is one base from a much larger clone. This sequence joins TRBV12-1 and TRBJ2-7; whether TRBD1, the table's D call, matches the DNA was not checked. TRBV12-1 is flagged as a pseudogene. The CDR3 is 12 amino acids. CDR3 DNA sequence: TGTGCCAGCAGCGTAGTGGGGGACGAGCAGTACTTC. Amino acid sequence: CASSVVGDEQYF.

The V call is TRBV6-1, the J call TRBJ2-1, with 9 bases identical to TRBD2. The length of the CDR3 is 16 residues. V shed 5 bases and J 2 bases; nucleotides not matched to a gene: 7. CDR1 is MNHNS, CDR2 SASEGT, per germline. In nucleotides, the CDR3 is TGTGCCAGCAGTTTCCGACTAGCGGTCCCCTACAATGAGCAGTTCTTC. It yields the protein CASSFRLAVPYNEQFF.

CDR3: CASSLYGSEQYF. The CDR3 bases are TGTGCCAGCAGCCTATACGGATCCGAGCAGTACTTC. The gene calls are TRBV14 and TRBJ2-7; no clear D. CDR3 length: 12 residues. The V and J ends lost 4 bases and 6 bases respectively, with 10 bases between them. Germline CDR1 is SGHDN and CDR2 is FVKESK.

The CDR3 loop reads CSARGSSTGELFF. CDR3 sequence (DNA): TGCAGTGCTAGGGGGTCCAGCACCGGGGAGCTGTTTTTT. The gene calls are TRBV20-1 and TRBJ2-2; unclear D gene. Germline-derived CDR1 and CDR2 are DFQATT and SNEGSKA (reference sequence). This CDR3 has 13 residues. V was pared by 3 bases and J by 4 bases, with 9 bases between.

There are many counts of this clonotype. This chain uses TRBV7-8 with TRBJ2-3; possible D gene TRBD2, 5 bases. V dropped 8 bases and J dropped 0 bases, with 15 bases sitting between them. CDR1 is SGHVS and CDR2 is FQNEAQ in the germline V gene. CDR3 length: 15 residues. In DNA form, the CDR3 reads TGTGCCAGCGGTAGTGGGAGAACGAGCACAGATACGCAGTATTTT. Translating it yields CASGSGRTSTDTQYF.

The chain uses TRBV27 and TRBJ2-1; 10 nucleotides align to TRBD2. The trim removed 5 bases at V and 6 bases at J, leaving 7 bases unmatched. This CDR3 is 15 amino acids long. CDR1 is MNHEY and CDR2 is SMNVEV in the germline V gene (reference sequence). The CDR3 loop is CASSTLAGVRNEQFF. As DNA, the CDR3 is TGTGCCAGCAGTACTCTAGCGGGAGTTCGCAATGAGCAGTTCTTC.

This chain uses TRBV6-5 with TRBJ1-1, with D perhaps TRBD1 (5 bases). With 11 bases removed from V and 4 bases from J, the gap between germline ends came to 17 bases. CDR3 length equals 13 residues. Germline V gives CDR1 MNHEY, CDR2 SVGAGI. The CDR3 reads CAVGPARGTEAFF. In DNA form, the CDR3 reads TGTGCCGTCGGTCCGGCGAGGGGCACTGAAGCTTTCTTT.

Only a few counts were recorded for this clonotype. The chain is built from TRBV6-1 and TRBJ2-7; D possibly corresponds to TRBD1 (5 bases). The V end lost 5 bases, the J end lost 4 bases, and 18 bases lay between the germline ends. The CDR3 sequence is 15 residues long. Germline V gene sequence: CDR1 MNHNS, CDR2 SASEGT. The CDR3 loop is CASSRSTELPYEQYF. DNA for the CDR3: TGTGCCAGCAGTCGATCGACAGAGTTACCTTACGAGCAGTACTTC.

This clonotype was seen many times. The chain combines TRBV2 with TRBJ1-5; 7 bases align to TRBD1. After removal of 6 bases from V and 5 bases from J, the junction contained 7 bases not matched to a gene. Per germline, CDR1 SNHLY and CDR2 FYNNEI. CDR3 length: 14 amino acids. Here the CDR3 reads CASRVQGRDQPQHF. The DNA of the CDR3 is TGTGCCAGCAGGGTACAGGGGCGAGATCAGCCCCAGCATTTT.

The V and J genes are TRBV7-6 and TRBJ2-3; D gene unclear. Per the germline V gene, CDR1 is SGHVS and CDR2 is FNYEAQ. V was pared by 0 bases and J by 2 bases, with 6 bases between. The CDR3 length is 14 residues. CDR3 bases: TGTGCCAGCAGCTTAGCTGCCCACACAGATACGCAGTATTTT. This encodes CASSLAAHTDTQYF.

CDR3 nucleotide sequence: TGTGCCAGCGGGACCGAAGAAGGGCCCCAGCATTTT. Translated, it gives CASGTEEGPQHF. The chain uses TRBV7-9 and TRBJ1-5, with D possibly TRBD1 on 5 matching bases. Trimming stripped 8 bases from V and 9 bases from J, with 14 bases between. CDR1 and CDR2 (germline): SEHNR, FQNEAQ (reference sequence). This CDR3 is 12 amino acids long.

The chain has TRBV18 and TRBJ1-1, with a tentative D call TRBD1 (5 bases). Trimming shortened V by 5 bases and J by 8 bases, and 15 bases separated the two germline ends. The CDR3 runs 13 residues. CDR1 is KGHSH, CDR2 LQKENI, per germline. The CDR3 DNA is TGTGCCAGCTCATACGACAGAAATTCCGAAGCTTTCTTT. Residues: CASSYDRNSEAFF.

This clonotype was observed a handful of times. The chain carries TRBV12-3 or TRBV12-4 and TRBJ2-2; 9 bases align to TRBD2. The CDR3 has 17 amino acids. V lost 3 bases and J lost 7; bases outside the gene matches: 12. The CDR3 DNA reads TGTGCCAGCAGTTTCCCTCAGCGGGAGGCCATCGGCGGGGAGCTGTTTTTT. Amino acid sequence: CASSFPQREAIGGELFF.

The chain couples TRBV7-2 to TRBJ2-7; D is uncertain. The CDR3 loop spans 15 amino acids. Trimming stripped 2 bases from V and 0 bases from J, with 11 bases between. Germline V lookup: CDR1 SGHTA, CDR2 FQGNSA. The CDR3 loop is CASSLQFTTSYEQYF. CDR3 DNA: TGTGCCAGCAGCTTACAGTTCACTACCTCCTACGAGCAGTACTTC.

This clonotype was found many times. The chain uses TRBV7-2 and TRBJ2-7, with 7 nucleotides matching TRBD2. V trimming: 2 bases; J trimming: 3 bases; junction bases outside the gene matches: 7. The CDR3 extends over 15 amino acids. The germline V gene encodes CDR1 SGHTA and CDR2 FQGNSA. The CDR3: CASSLQRGKNYEQYF. The CDR3 DNA sequence: TGTGCCAGCAGCTTACAGCGGGGAAAGAACTACGAGCAGTACTTC.

V gene TRBV20-1 combines with J gene TRBJ2-1; TRBD2 aligns across 7 bases. V lost 6 bases, J lost 4 bases, and 9 bases stayed unmatched. The CDR3 totals 14 residues. CDR1 is DFQATT and CDR2 is SNEGSKA in the germline V gene (reference sequence). CDR3: CSASSPRGYNEQFF. Written as DNA, the CDR3 is TGCAGTGCCAGCTCCCCGCGGGGGTACAATGAGCAGTTCTTC.

The V gene is TRBV18, the J gene TRBJ1-6; D is undetermined. The ends were cut back, 2 bases at V and 9 bases at J, with 11 bases in the middle. The CDR3 has 14 amino acids. Germline values: CDR1 KGHSH, CDR2 LQKENI. The CDR3 nucleotides are TGTGCCAGCTCACCAGCCCGCGTGGGTTCACCCCTCCACTTT. Its translation is CASSPARVGSPLHF.

V gene TRBV4-1 combines with J gene TRBJ1-1, with no clear D. CDR3 length: 14 residues. V lost 3 bases and J 2 bases, leaving 10 bases between the germline ends. Germline V lookup: CDR1 MGHRA, CDR2 YSYEKL. CDR3 nucleotides: TGCGCCAGCAGCCATCCCCGGGGTAACACTGAAGCTTTCTTT. As protein: CASSHPRGNTEAFF.